This T cell receptor (beta chain) stems from a study of identical twins. The CDR3 spans 17 residues. Germline CDR1 reads MNHNS; CDR2 reads SASEGT. The V end lost 3 bases, the J end lost 0 bases, and 12 bases lay between the germline ends. TCRdb reprocessed the 5' RACE reads via MiXCR and lists one record per CDR3 protein. The sample shows 420,000 or so distinct CDR3 sequences, approximately 17% of them seen only once. This clonotype turned up a few times. This sequence was found in a man aged 45-65 years in good health. This rearrangement joins TRBV6-1 to TRBJ1-6; TRBD1 might be the D (5 bases). Sequencing was carried out using naive T cells sorted from blood. This CDR3 is CASSDGTASSYNSPLHF. The CDR3 nucleotides read TGTGCCAGCAGTGATGGGACGGCGAGCTCCTATAATTCACCCCTCCACTTT.